The 5 T cell receptor beta chains below were found in one sample sequenced in a study of T cells expressing NK-cell markers. Using the 5' RACE reads, TCRdb records one entry per CDR3 protein without DNA. This table holds about 110,000 distinct CDR3 sequences. Material for sequencing was blood T cells: a sorted CD56 or NKG2C T cell subset, CD4+ or CD8+ T cells, or bulk PBMC T cells (not recorded which). Every receptor here comes from a woman between 18 and 75 years old in good health.

This sequence joins TRBV29-1 and TRBJ1-2; without DNA, the TCRdb call of TRBD1 cannot be checked. The CDR3 runs to 17 residues. The V gene's germline CDR1 is SQVTM and CDR2 ANQGSEA. CDR3 sequence reads: CSVDFVGSTGANYGYTF. Full variable domain (missing parts from reference TRBV29-1 and TRBJ1-2): SAVISQKPSRDICQRGTSLTIQCQVDSQVTMMFWYRQQPGQSLTLIATANQGSEATYESGFVIDKFPISRPNLTFSTLTVSNMSPEDSSIYLCSVDFVGSTGANYGYTFGSGTRLTVV.

The chain uses TRBV20-1 and TRBJ2-1; there is no DNA to check the TCRdb D call of TRBD2. The germline CDR1 and CDR2 sequences are DFQATT and SNEGSKA (reference sequence). This CDR3 contains 17 residues. The CDR3 loop reads CSARDEVAGGLYNEQFF.

The CDR3 protein is CSVGSGDTGELFF. V usage is TRBV29-1 and J usage is TRBJ2-2; TCRdb's assignment of TRBD2 cannot be checked, as there is no DNA. The CDR3 is 13 residues long. The germline V gene has CDR1 SQVTM and CDR2 ANQGSEA.

V is TRBV4-2 and J is TRBJ2-7; TCRdb's D call of TRBD2 is untestable without DNA. Germline CDR1 reads LGHNA; CDR2 reads YNFKEQ. The CDR3 length is 15 residues. The CDR3 sequence is CASAREDSGFYEQYF.

This chain links TRBV4-2 with TRBJ2-1; the TCRdb call, TRBD2, lacks DNA for checking. The CDR3 is made up of 16 amino acids. In germline, CDR1 is LGHNA, CDR2 YNFKEQ. The CDR3 spells CASSQEAAGSYNEQFF.